The rows below give T cell receptor beta chains drawn from one sample of a study of CD8+ T cells in alopecia areata. Sequenced by immunoSEQ multiplex PCR; TCRdb stores in-frame clones only, minus some. The repertoire consists of 190,000 or so clones, with about 60% occurring once and the leading ten covering approximately 12%. This specimen consisted of CD8+ T cells sorted from blood, obtained at week 24, from a patient treated with tofacitinib. These receptors were obtained from a human donor with alopecia areata. The CDR3 runs from the conserved cysteine through the conserved F or W. A D gene is named only where the DNA matches it firmly. For some rows the clone size is stated as once, few or many, or as a class when expanded; others skip it.

D gene: NA
CDR3 length: 15
V gene: TRBV25-1
clone size: NA
J gene: TRBJ1-1
CDR3 protein: CASVDDLGVNTEAFF
CDR3 DNA: TGTGCCAGCGTCGACGATCTGGGGGTGAACACTGAAGCTTTCTTT

D gene: TRBD1
CDR3 length: 15
V gene: TRBV19
clone size: NA
J gene: TRBJ1-2
CDR3 protein: CASSPRDSENYGYTF
CDR3 DNA: TGTGCCAGTAGTCCGAGGGACAGCGAGAACTATGGCTACACCTTC

D gene: NA
CDR3 length: 15
V gene: TRBV12-5
clone size: few
J gene: TRBJ1-2
CDR3 protein: CASGSSPNSGYGYTF
CDR3 DNA: TGTGCTAGTGGTTCCTCTCCCAATAGTGGCTATGGCTACACCTTC

D gene: NA
CDR3 length: 10
V gene: TRBV25-1
clone size: NA
J gene: TRBJ2-7
CDR3 protein: CASSDLEQYF
CDR3 DNA: TGTGCCAGCAGTGACCTCGAGCAGTACTTC

D gene: TRBD1
CDR3 length: 14
V gene: TRBV4-2
clone size: once
J gene: TRBJ1-1
CDR3 protein: CASSFTTGRSEAFF
CDR3 DNA: TGTGCCAGCAGCTTTACGACAGGGAGGAGTGAAGCTTTCTTT

D gene: TRBD1
CDR3 length: 13
V gene: TRBV29-1
clone size: NA
J gene: TRBJ1-1
CDR3 protein: CSVRDRGNTEAFF
CDR3 DNA: TGCAGCGTCCGGGACAGGGGAAACACTGAAGCTTTCTTT

D gene: TRBD1
CDR3 length: 13
V gene: TRBV29-1
clone size: few
J gene: TRBJ2-1
CDR3 protein: CSVVTGDSNEQFF
CDR3 DNA: TGCAGCGTTGTAACAGGGGACAGCAATGAGCAGTTCTTC

D gene: NA
CDR3 length: 18
V gene: TRBV4-1
clone size: NA
J gene: TRBJ1-6
CDR3 protein: CASSHPRARGPYNSPLHF
CDR3 DNA: TGCGCCAGCAGCCACCCAAGAGCCCGGGGACCCTATAATTCACCCCTCCACTTT

D gene: TRBD1
CDR3 length: 14
V gene: TRBV2
clone size: few
J gene: TRBJ2-1
CDR3 protein: CASSPGTGPDEQFF
CDR3 DNA: TGTGCCAGCTCTCCCGGGACAGGCCCAGATGAGCAGTTCTTC

D gene: TRBD1
CDR3 length: 16
V gene: TRBV10-1
clone size: NA
J gene: TRBJ2-7
CDR3 protein: CASNSKTGQSPNEQYF
CDR3 DNA: TGCGCCAGCAATTCAAAGACAGGGCAGTCTCCGAACGAGCAGTACTTC

D gene: TRBD1
CDR3 length: 17
V gene: TRBV27
clone size: NA
J gene: TRBJ1-6
CDR3 protein: CASRVGGQDSYNSPLHF
CDR3 DNA: TGTGCCAGCAGAGTTGGAGGACAGGACTCCTATAATTCACCCCTCCACTTT

D gene: NA
CDR3 length: 12
V gene: TRBV29-1
clone size: NA
J gene: TRBJ2-1
CDR3 protein: CSVDNSYNEQFF
CDR3 DNA: TGCAGCGTAGACAACTCCTACAATGAGCAGTTCTTC

D gene: TRBD1
CDR3 length: 13
V gene: TRBV7-9
clone size: few
J gene: TRBJ2-4
CDR3 protein: CASRNGTDNYWYF
CDR3 DNA: TGTGCCAGCAGAAACGGGACAGATAATTATTGGTACTTC

D gene: NA
CDR3 length: 20
V gene: TRBV7-6
clone size: NA
J gene: TRBJ2-1
CDR3 protein: CASSQINGPGRGALVNEQFF
CDR3 DNA: TGTGCCAGCAGCCAAATAAACGGTCCGGGACGGGGGGCATTGGTCAATGAGCAGTTCTTC

D gene: NA
CDR3 length: 13
V gene: TRBV5-6
clone size: NA
J gene: TRBJ2-1
CDR3 protein: CASSVGTINEQFF
CDR3 DNA: TGTGCCAGCAGCGTAGGGACGATAAATGAGCAGTTCTTC

D gene: NA
CDR3 length: 15
V gene: TRBV4-2
clone size: NA
J gene: TRBJ1-5
CDR3 protein: CASSQGRGGNQPQHF
CDR3 DNA: TGTGCCAGCAGCCAAGGTAGAGGGGGCAATCAGCCCCAGCATTTT

D gene: TRBD1
CDR3 length: 13
V gene: TRBV29-1
clone size: NA
J gene: TRBJ2-7
CDR3 protein: CSVRTGSIDEQYF
CDR3 DNA: TGCAGCGTGAGGACAGGGTCTATCGACGAGCAGTACTTC

D gene: TRBD1
CDR3 length: 17
V gene: TRBV4-1
clone size: NA
J gene: TRBJ1-2
CDR3 protein: CASSQGGRDRGNYGYTF
CDR3 DNA: TGCGCCAGCAGCCAAGGGGGTAGGGACAGGGGCAACTATGGCTACACCTTC

D gene: NA
CDR3 length: 15
V gene: TRBV15
clone size: NA
J gene: TRBJ2-1
CDR3 protein: CATSREQGGVNEQFF
CDR3 DNA: TGTGCCACCAGCAGAGAGCAGGGTGGGGTCAATGAGCAGTTCTTC

D gene: NA
CDR3 length: 17
V gene: TRBV7-9
clone size: many
J gene: TRBJ2-1
CDR3 protein: CASTIRSGTVFYNEQFF
CDR3 DNA: TGTGCCAGCACAATACGAAGCGGGACAGTCTTCTACAATGAGCAGTTCTTC

D gene: NA
CDR3 length: 13
V gene: TRBV6-1
clone size: NA
J gene: TRBJ2-7
CDR3 protein: CASIPVNRPEQYF
CDR3 DNA: TGTGCCAGCATTCCTGTGAACAGGCCCGAGCAGTACTTC

D gene: NA
CDR3 length: 16
V gene: TRBV19
clone size: NA
J gene: TRBJ2-2
CDR3 protein: CASSIFRGQNTGELFF
CDR3 DNA: TGTGCCAGTAGTATTTTCCGGGGCCAGAACACCGGGGAGCTGTTTTTT

D gene: NA
CDR3 length: 14
V gene: TRBV5-6
clone size: few
J gene: TRBJ1-2
CDR3 protein: CASSLSGPSSGYTF
CDR3 DNA: TGTGCCAGCAGCTTGAGCGGTCCTAGCTCTGGCTACACCTTC

D gene: TRBD1
CDR3 length: 11
V gene: TRBV29-1
clone size: few
J gene: TRBJ2-4
CDR3 protein: CSVGQENIQYF
CDR3 DNA: TGCAGCGTAGGACAGGAAAACATTCAGTACTTC

D gene: TRBD1
CDR3 length: 13
V gene: TRBV30
clone size: NA
J gene: TRBJ1-5
CDR3 protein: CAWSDRGDQPQHF
CDR3 DNA: TGTGCCTGGAGTGACAGGGGCGATCAGCCCCAGCATTTT

D gene: TRBD1
CDR3 length: 11
V gene: TRBV20-1
clone size: few
J gene: TRBJ2-7
CDR3 protein: CSAGQGDEQYF
CDR3 DNA: TGCAGTGCGGGACAGGGCGACGAGCAGTACTTC

D gene: NA
CDR3 length: 14
V gene: TRBV4-1
clone size: once
J gene: TRBJ2-5
CDR3 protein: CASSQDGSRETQYF
CDR3 DNA: TGCGCCAGCAGCCAAGATGGGTCCCGGGAGACCCAGTACTTC

D gene: NA
CDR3 length: 14
V gene: TRBV6-5
clone size: NA
J gene: TRBJ2-5
CDR3 protein: CASSSFYRVETQYF
CDR3 DNA: TGTGCCAGCAGTTCATTCTACAGGGTAGAGACCCAGTACTTC

D gene: NA
CDR3 length: 14
V gene: TRBV7-9
clone size: few
J gene: TRBJ2-1
CDR3 protein: CASSLGGPTNEQFF
CDR3 DNA: TGTGCCAGCAGCTTAGGCGGACCAACAAATGAGCAGTTCTTC

D gene: TRBD1
CDR3 length: 14
V gene: TRBV4-1
clone size: NA
J gene: TRBJ2-3
CDR3 protein: CASRKQGAADTQYF
CDR3 DNA: TGCGCCAGCAGAAAACAGGGGGCTGCAGATACGCAGTATTTT

D gene: NA
CDR3 length: 14
V gene: TRBV6-5
clone size: few
J gene: TRBJ2-7
CDR3 protein: CASSYGQGGYEQYF
CDR3 DNA: TGTGCCAGCAGTTATGGTCAGGGGGGATACGAGCAGTACTTC

D gene: NA
CDR3 length: 13
V gene: TRBV12-5
clone size: NA
J gene: TRBJ2-7
CDR3 protein: CASGEGAGYEQYF
CDR3 DNA: TGTGCTAGTGGGGAGGGGGCAGGCTACGAGCAGTACTTC

D gene: NA
CDR3 length: 15
V gene: TRBV10-3
clone size: few
J gene: TRBJ1-1
CDR3 protein: CAITANYSARTEAFF
CDR3 DNA: TGTGCCATCACCGCCAATTACTCCGCGCGCACTGAAGCTTTCTTT

D gene: NA
CDR3 length: 17
V gene: TRBV23-1
clone size: once
J gene: TRBJ2-6
CDR3 protein: CASSQPGQSGGANVLTF
CDR3 DNA: TGCGCCAGCAGTCAGCCCGGACAGTCTGGTGGGGCCAACGTCCTGACTTTC

D gene: NA
CDR3 length: 10
V gene: TRBV9
clone size: NA
J gene: TRBJ1-2
CDR3 protein: CASSSNGYTF
CDR3 DNA: TGTGCCAGCAGCTCAAATGGCTACACCTTC

D gene: TRBD1
CDR3 length: 15
V gene: TRBV4-1
clone size: NA
J gene: TRBJ1-6
CDR3 protein: CASSQYNAGGSPLHF
CDR3 DNA: TGCGCCAGCAGCCAATATAACGCAGGGGGTTCACCCCTCCACTTT

D gene: NA
CDR3 length: 15
V gene: TRBV10-3
clone size: few
J gene: TRBJ2-5
CDR3 protein: CAISPSGFNQETQYF
CDR3 DNA: TGTGCCATCAGCCCCTCGGGGTTCAACCAAGAGACCCAGTACTTC

D gene: TRBD1
CDR3 length: 14
V gene: TRBV7-9
clone size: NA
J gene: TRBJ1-4
CDR3 protein: CASSERQGGEKLFF
CDR3 DNA: TGTGCCAGCAGCGAACGACAGGGGGGCGAAAAACTGTTTTTT

D gene: NA
CDR3 length: 13
V gene: TRBV2
clone size: NA
J gene: TRBJ1-6
CDR3 protein: CAPRSSYNSPLHF
CDR3 DNA: TGTGCCCCGAGGAGCTCCTATAATTCACCCCTCCACTTT

D gene: NA
CDR3 length: 14
V gene: TRBV27
clone size: NA
J gene: TRBJ2-7
CDR3 protein: CASSLTLGGREQYF
CDR3 DNA: TGTGCCAGCAGTTTGACCCTCGGGGGAAGGGAGCAGTACTTC

D gene: NA
CDR3 length: 14
V gene: TRBV6-1
clone size: NA
J gene: TRBJ1-2
CDR3 protein: CASTPREGWHGYTF
CDR3 DNA: TGTGCCAGCACCCCACGAGAGGGTTGGCATGGCTACACCTTC

D gene: NA
CDR3 length: 14
V gene: TRBV9
clone size: NA
J gene: TRBJ2-7
CDR3 protein: CASSPTGYSYEQYF
CDR3 DNA: TGTGCCAGCAGCCCAACAGGATATTCCTACGAGCAGTACTTC

D gene: NA
CDR3 length: 12
V gene: TRBV14
clone size: NA
J gene: TRBJ2-7
CDR3 protein: CASSQAYYEQYF
CDR3 DNA: TGTGCCAGCAGCCAAGCCTACTACGAGCAGTACTTC